This passage covers 32 T cell receptor beta chains from one sample sequenced in a study of T cells in Graves' hyperthyroidism and ophthalmopathy. The TCR beta CDR3 regions underwent amplification using RNA transcripts as the source. The HTBI primer set was used in a first-round RT-PCR of the TCR CDR3. TCRdb reprocessed the multiplex PCR reads via MiXCR and lists one record per CDR3 protein. The data contain hundreds of thousands of distinct CDR3 sequences, roughly a sixth of them singletons. The specimen was blood. The receptors stem from a woman aged 18 to 35 with Graves' ophthalmopathy.

The V and J genes are TRBV29-1 and TRBJ2-5, with 11 bases lining up with TRBD2. This CDR3 contains 13 residues. Germline V gene sequence: CDR1 SQVTM, CDR2 ANQGSEA. J gave up 4 bases and V 7 bases, and 5 bases lay outside the gene matches. CDR3 DNA sequence: TGCAGCGGGGTAGGACTAGCGGGAGAGACCCAGTACTTC. It yields the protein CSGVGLAGETQYF.

This clonotype was detected many times. This sequence joins TRBV10-3 and TRBJ2-7; D could derive from TRBD1 or TRBD2 (5 bases each). Per the germline V gene, CDR1 is ENHRY and CDR2 is SYGVKD. The CDR3 has 13 amino acids. The V end lost 0 bases, the J end lost 6 bases, and 9 bases lay between the germline ends. The CDR3 DNA reads as TGTGCCATCAGTGAGTCGGGGGATTCCGAGCAGTACTTC. This encodes CAISESGDSEQYF.

Points on this clonotype: Given a much more abundant clone one base away, this may be a read error. The V gene is TRBV2, the J gene TRBJ1-6; D not certain. In germline, CDR1 is SNHLY, CDR2 FYNNEI. The CDR3 covers 16 residues. The V and J ends lost 7 bases and 8 bases respectively, with 21 bases between them. In nucleotides, the CDR3 is TGTGCCAGCATATCTGGACTTACCTCGGCCGATTCACCCCTCCACTTT. It is translated as CASISGLTSADSPLHF.

This clonotype was counted between two and nine times. The V and J genes are TRBV28 and TRBJ1-5; 8 positions match TRBD1. Per germline, CDR1 MDHEN and CDR2 SYDVKM. This CDR3 region has 15 residues. The ends lost 7 bases at V and 3 bases at J; junction bases unmatched: 8. The CDR3 protein is CASTQTGEYNQPQHF. The CDR3 DNA sequence: TGTGCCAGCACCCAGACAGGGGAATACAATCAGCCCCAGCATTTT.

The chain is built from TRBV7-9 and TRBJ2-3; the D is unclear. The germline V gene encodes CDR1 SEHNR and CDR2 FQNEAQ (reference sequence). V was cut by 7 bases and J by 0 bases, with 14 bases left in between. The CDR3 extends over 15 amino acids. CDR3 loop: CASTPWAPSTDTQYF. CDR3 DNA sequence: TGTGCCAGCACCCCCTGGGCTCCTAGCACAGATACGCAGTATTTT.

This clonotype was recorded at least ten times. This CDR3 is CSARREGGGEQFF. CDR3 DNA sequence: TGCAGTGCTAGAAGGGAAGGAGGTGGTGAGCAGTTCTTC. J is TRBJ2-1 and V is TRBV20-1, with a possible D match to TRBD2 (5 bases). The V and J ends lost 2 bases and 9 bases respectively, with 14 bases between them. Germline CDR1 and CDR2: DFQATT and SNEGSKA (reference sequence). This CDR3 is built from 13 residues.

The chain couples TRBV6-2 or TRBV6-3 to TRBJ2-1; TRBD2 might be the D (6 bases). The J call could be wrong; TRBJ2-7 is a better fit for the DNA end. This CDR3 is built from 18 residues. In germline, CDR1 is MNHEY, CDR2 SVGEGT. CDR3 residues: CASSYSSSGRTWIGEQYF. CDR3 DNA: TGTGCCAGCAGTTACTCGAGTTCCGGGAGAACTTGGATAGGTGAGCAGTACTTC.

This clonotype was seen many times. The J gene is TRBJ2-2, the V gene TRBV20-1; perhaps TRBD1 as D (6 bases). Germline CDR1 reads DFQATT; CDR2 reads SNEGSKA (reference sequence). The CDR3 has 14 amino acids. V was shortened by 3 bases and J by 5 bases, with 13 bases between the two germline ends. CDR3 sequence: CSASRGSWTGELFF. CDR3 nucleotide sequence: TGCAGTGCTAGCAGGGGATCGTGGACCGGGGAGCTGTTTTTT.

The chain is built from TRBV19 and TRBJ2-2; a weak D match, TRBD2 (7 bases). Trimming cost V 4 bases and J 6 bases, with 12 bases left between them. The CDR3 covers 14 residues. Germline CDR1 LNHDA, CDR2 SQIVND (reference sequence). The CDR3 sequence is CASSRAGAAGELFF. CDR3 coding DNA: TGTGCCAGTAGTAGGGCGGGGGCCGCCGGGGAGCTGTTTTTT.

Points on this clonotype: Germline and junction disagree at one end, which may indicate a read error. V and J are TRBV30 and TRBJ2-2, with no clear D. The CDR3 runs 13 residues. In germline, CDR1 is GTSNPN, CDR2 SVGIG (reference sequence). The CDR3 bases are TGTGCCCGGAGTAATGGTGCGCCCGGGGAGCTGTTTTTT. This gives the protein CARSNGAPGELFF.

This clonotype has a count of ten or more. This chain connects TRBV15 to TRBJ2-2; 11 bases match TRBD2. The CDR3 is 18 amino acids. Germline CDR1 LNHNV, CDR2 YYDKDF (reference sequence). V trimming: 7 bases; J trimming: 6 bases; junction bases outside the gene matches: 16. The CDR3 DNA is TGTGCCACCAACACCCGGACTAGCGGGTCGAGACGGCCCGGGGAGCTGTTTTTT. The encoded protein is CATNTRTSGSRRPGELFF. Complete variable domain (other parts from reference TRBV15 and TRBJ2-2): DAMVIQNPRYQVTQFGKPVTLSCSQTLNHNVMYWYQQKSSQAPKLLFHYYDKDFNNEADTPDNFQSRRPNTSFCFLDIRSPGLGDTAMYLCATNTRTSGSRRPGELFFGEGSRLTVL.

This clonotype occurred a few times. V is TRBV11-3 and J is TRBJ2-1; 7 bases match TRBD2. V dropped 0 bases and J dropped 10; count of bases not matched to a gene: 9. This CDR3 has 15 amino acids. CDR1 is SGHNT and CDR2 is YENEEA in the germline V gene. The CDR3 region has the DNA TGTGCCAGCAGCTTAGACGCGGCAGCCGGGGGGGAGCAGTTCTTC. Translated: CASSLDAAAGGEQFF.

This clonotype has a count of ten or more. This chain joins TRBV5-6 and TRBJ2-1, with 10 bases that match TRBD2. Trimming cost V 0 bases and J 1 base; bases outside gene matches: 4. This CDR3 is built from 17 residues. CDR1 is SGHDT and CDR2 is YYEEEE in the germline V gene. The CDR3 sequence: CASSLASGSGSYNEQFF. In DNA, the CDR3 is TGTGCCAGCAGCTTGGCTAGCGGGAGCGGGTCCTACAATGAGCAGTTCTTC. The whole variable domain, filled in from reference TRBV5-6 and TRBJ2-1, reads DAGVTQSPTHLIKTRGQQVTLRCSPKSGHDTVSWYQQALGQGPQFIFQYYEEEERQRGNFPDRFSGHQFPNYSSELNVNALLLGDSALYLCASSLASGSGSYNEQFFGPGTRLTVL.

The chain links TRBV6-2 or TRBV6-3 to TRBJ1-2, with 10 bases lining up with TRBD1. The CDR3 consists of 13 residues. Unmatched junction bases numbered 7, after V lost 7 bases and J lost 8 bases. Germline values: CDR1 MNHEY, CDR2 SVGEGT. The CDR3 spells CASTGQGERGYTF. The CDR3 nucleotides are TGTGCCAGCACAGGACAGGGGGAGAGAGGCTACACCTTC.

This clonotype showed up just a few times. This chain connects TRBV19 to TRBJ2-1; no clear D. V lost 5 bases, J lost 8 bases, and 10 bases lay in between. This CDR3 is built from 12 residues. Germline CDR1 is LNHDA and CDR2 is SQIVND (reference sequence). The DNA of the CDR3 is TGTGCCAGTAGTTTAGGGTACGATGAGCAGTTCTTC. Residues: CASSLGYDEQFF.

This clonotype showed up many times. The V call is TRBV6-1, the J call TRBJ1-1, with 9 bases aligning to TRBD1. The trim removed 5 bases at V and 2 bases at J, leaving 3 bases unmatched. Germline V gene sequence: CDR1 MNHNS, CDR2 SASEGT. The CDR3 totals 14 residues. The CDR3 region has the DNA TGTGCCAGCAGTCGACAGGGGGTAAACACTGAAGCTTTCTTT. This encodes CASSRQGVNTEAFF.

This chain joins TRBV5-1 and TRBJ1-4; 7 nucleotides line up with TRBD1. This CDR3 spans 14 amino acids. V was clipped by 5 bases and J by 7 bases; unmatched bases: 8. From germline, CDR1 is SGHRS and CDR2 YFSETQ. CDR3 nucleotide sequence: TGCGCCAGCAGAGGGACGACAGGGACTGAAAAACTGTTTTTT. Residues: CASRGTTGTEKLFF.

This clonotype has just a few counts. The chain joins TRBV5-1 to TRBJ1-4; D is perhaps TRBD1 (5 bases). V was cut by 2 bases and J by 0 bases, with 8 bases left in between. CDR1 is SGHRS, CDR2 YFSETQ, per germline. The CDR3 totals 15 residues. The CDR3: CASSFGGSTNEKLFF. CDR3 coding DNA: TGCGCCAGCAGCTTTGGGGGATCAACTAATGAAAAACTGTTTTTT.

In its sample, this clonotype was seen many times. The J gene is TRBJ2-1, the V gene TRBV11-2; no clear D gene. The CDR3 runs to 16 residues. Germline V CDR1 and CDR2: SGHAT, FQNNGV. Trimming took 1 base from V and 0 from J, leaving 10 bases between them. The CDR3 sequence is CASSLVLGSSYNEQFF. In nucleotides, the CDR3 is TGTGCCAGCAGCTTAGTTCTTGGAAGCTCCTACAATGAGCAGTTCTTC.

This clonotype was seen ten or more times. The V gene is TRBV20-1, the J gene TRBJ2-3, with 11 bases matching TRBD2. This CDR3 has 15 amino acids. With 1 base clipped from V and 2 bases from J, the junction kept 2 bases outside the gene matches. CDR1 and CDR2 (germline): DFQATT, SNEGSKA (reference sequence). The CDR3 DNA reads as TGCAGTGCTAGAGTGACTAGCGGGGTCACAGATACGCAGTATTTT. Protein: CSARVTSGVTDTQYF.

This clonotype appeared many times. The chain is built from TRBV20-1 and TRBJ2-1; D call uncertain. The CDR3 totals 11 residues. V was pared by 6 bases and J by 7 bases, with 10 bases between. CDR1 and CDR2 from the germline V gene are DFQATT and SNEGSKA (reference sequence). The CDR3 DNA reads TGCAGTGCGGTTCGGGCTAATGAGCAGTTCTTC. Amino acid sequence: CSAVRANEQFF.

This clonotype was counted ten times or more. This rearrangement joins TRBV19 to TRBJ1-1; D ambiguous. The germline gives CDR1 LNHDA, CDR2 SQIVND (reference sequence). Trimming cost V 5 bases and J 0 bases, with 10 bases left between them. This CDR3 has 14 residues. CDR3 protein: CASSPRAMNTEAFF. CDR3 DNA sequence: TGTGCCAGTAGTCCCCGGGCCATGAACACTGAAGCTTTCTTT.

This clonotype was counted once. This chain links TRBV20-1 with TRBJ2-5; 7 bases align to TRBD1. The CDR3 covers 16 residues. CDR1 is DFQATT and CDR2 is SNEGSKA in the germline V gene (reference sequence). With 0 bases clipped from V and 4 bases from J, the junction kept 11 bases outside the gene matches. The CDR3 loop is CSARDVRGSGGETQYF. CDR3 coding DNA: TGCAGTGCTAGAGATGTCAGGGGGTCAGGAGGAGAGACCCAGTACTTC.

The V call is TRBV19, the J call TRBJ1-5; 7 bases fit TRBD1. J gave up 3 bases and V 0 bases, and 14 bases lay outside the gene matches. The CDR3 has 19 residues. CDR1 is LNHDA and CDR2 is SQIVND in the germline V gene (reference sequence). The CDR3 bases are TGTGCCAGTAGTATAGATCGGGACAGTTACGTGAGGAACAATCAGCCCCAGCATTTT. Amino acid sequence: CASSIDRDSYVRNNQPQHF.

This chain links TRBV28 with TRBJ1-3; no clear D. V lost 7 bases and J lost 2, with 12 bases in between. Germline-derived CDR1 and CDR2 are MDHEN and SYDVKM. The CDR3 runs 14 residues. The CDR3: CASNWGTAGNTIYF. The CDR3 DNA follows: TGTGCCAGCAATTGGGGAACTGCTGGAAACACCATATATTTT.

This clonotype was detected only a few times. The genes are TRBV5-6 and TRBJ2-3; 8 nucleotides line up with TRBD2. This CDR3 is 17 amino acids long. V lost 0 bases, J lost 2 bases, and 8 bases stayed unmatched. Germline loops: CDR1 SGHDT, CDR2 YYEEEE. This CDR3 is CASSLAERGPSTDTQYF. DNA for the CDR3: TGTGCCAGCAGCTTGGCCGAGCGGGGGCCTTCCACAGATACGCAGTATTTT.

Note on this clonotype: This could be a read error, since a much larger clone is one nucleotide away. This chain links TRBV12-5 with TRBJ2-3, with D possibly matching TRBD1 (6 bases). The V end lost 7 bases, the J end lost 5 bases, and 13 bases lay between the germline ends. Germline values: CDR1 LGHNT, CDR2 FRNRAP. The CDR3 length is 13 residues. CDR3 amino acids: CASAQGIIDTQYF. The CDR3 DNA reads TGTGCTAGTGCCCAGGGGATCATAGATACGCAGTATTTT.

A few counts support this clonotype. The chain has TRBV20-1 and TRBJ2-7; D perhaps matches TRBD1 (5 bases). Germline CDR1 DFQATT, CDR2 SNEGSKA (reference sequence). The V end lost 0 bases, the J end lost 2 bases, and 20 bases lay between the germline ends. CDR3 size: 17 residues. The chain's CDR3 is CSARDPRARRGPYEQYF. The CDR3 coding sequence is TGCAGTGCTAGAGATCCCCGGGCTAGAAGGGGCCCCTACGAGCAGTACTTC.

This clonotype has just a few counts. The rearrangement links TRBV19 to TRBJ1-1, with unresolved D. CDR3 length: 14 residues. With 3 bases removed from V and 3 bases from J, the gap between germline ends came to 11 bases. CDR1 LNHDA and CDR2 SQIVND come from the germline V gene (reference sequence). This CDR3 is CASSIVLGYTEAFF. The CDR3 DNA sequence: TGTGCCAGTAGTATCGTATTGGGGTACACTGAAGCTTTCTTT.

This clonotype was counted many times. The chain recombines TRBV3-1 with TRBJ2-7; 14 bases fit TRBD2. Germline assignment: CDR1 LGHDT and CDR2 YNNKEL (reference sequence). V dropped 5 bases and J dropped 7; count of bases not matched to a gene: 10. The CDR3 runs 16 residues. CDR3 coding DNA: TGTGCCAGCAGCTTCCGACTAGCGGGGGGGCCGGGAGAGCAGTACTTC. This encodes CASSFRLAGGPGEQYF.

This clonotype appeared a few times. The chain couples TRBV10-3 to TRBJ2-7, with a possible D match to TRBD1 (6 bases). Germline CDR1 and CDR2: ENHRY and SYGVKD. V was trimmed by 9 bases and J by 5 bases, leaving 17 bases between them. The CDR3 is 13 residues long. CDR3 loop: CAIAQGQGNEQYF. CDR3 in DNA: TGTGCCATAGCTCAGGGGCAGGGCAACGAGCAGTACTTC.

This clonotype was detected many times. This sequence joins TRBV30 and TRBJ2-7, with D possibly being TRBD1 (5 bases). Trimming removed 4 bases at V and 7 bases at J, with 11 bases between. The CDR3 extends over 11 amino acids. Germline V gives CDR1 GTSNPN, CDR2 SVGIG (reference sequence). This chain's CDR3 is CAWTGLKEQYF. CDR3 nucleotide sequence: TGTGCCTGGACAGGGCTAAAGGAGCAGTACTTC.